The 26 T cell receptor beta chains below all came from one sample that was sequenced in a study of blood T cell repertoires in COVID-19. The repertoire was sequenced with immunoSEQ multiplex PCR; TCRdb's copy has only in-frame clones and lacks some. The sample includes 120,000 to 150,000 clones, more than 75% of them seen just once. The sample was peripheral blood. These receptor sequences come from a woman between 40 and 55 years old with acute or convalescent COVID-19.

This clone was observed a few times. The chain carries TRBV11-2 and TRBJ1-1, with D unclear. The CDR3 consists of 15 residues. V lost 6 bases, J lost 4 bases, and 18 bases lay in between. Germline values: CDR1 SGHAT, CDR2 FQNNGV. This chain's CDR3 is CASRPGPGLGTEAFF. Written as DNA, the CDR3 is TGTGCCAGCAGACCCGGGCCGGGATTGGGCACTGAAGCTTTCTTT.

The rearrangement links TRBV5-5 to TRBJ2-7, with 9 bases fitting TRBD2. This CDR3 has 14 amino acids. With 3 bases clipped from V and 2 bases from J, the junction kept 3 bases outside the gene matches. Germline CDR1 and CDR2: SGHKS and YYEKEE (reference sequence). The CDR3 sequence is CASSSSSGAYEQYF. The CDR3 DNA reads TGTGCCAGCAGCTCCTCTAGCGGGGCCTACGAGCAGTACTTC.

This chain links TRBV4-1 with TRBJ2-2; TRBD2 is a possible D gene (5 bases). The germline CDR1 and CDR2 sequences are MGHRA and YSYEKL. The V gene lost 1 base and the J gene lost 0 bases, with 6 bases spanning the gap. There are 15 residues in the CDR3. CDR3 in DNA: TGCGCCAGCAGCCAAGTGAGGGCGAACACCGGGGAGCTGTTTTTT. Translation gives CASSQVRANTGELFF.

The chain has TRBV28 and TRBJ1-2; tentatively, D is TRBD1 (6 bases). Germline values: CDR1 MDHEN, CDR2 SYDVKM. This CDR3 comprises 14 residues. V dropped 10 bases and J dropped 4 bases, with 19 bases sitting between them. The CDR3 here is CATTSPGVGYGYTF. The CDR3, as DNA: TGTGCCACCACCTCCCCAGGGGTGGGCTATGGCTACACCTTC.

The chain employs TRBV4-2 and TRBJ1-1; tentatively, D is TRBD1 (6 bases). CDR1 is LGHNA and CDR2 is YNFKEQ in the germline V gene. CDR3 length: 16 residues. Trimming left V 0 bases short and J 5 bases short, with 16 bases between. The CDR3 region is CASSQDLTGRRTEAFF. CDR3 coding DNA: TGTGCCAGCAGCCAAGATCTGACAGGTAGGAGGACTGAAGCTTTCTTT.

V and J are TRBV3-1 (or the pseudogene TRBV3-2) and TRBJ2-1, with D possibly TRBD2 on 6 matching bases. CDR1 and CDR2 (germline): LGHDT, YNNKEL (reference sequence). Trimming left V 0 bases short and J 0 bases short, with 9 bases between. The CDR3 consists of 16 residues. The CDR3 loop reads CASSQEGTFSYNEQFF. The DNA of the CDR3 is TGTGCCAGCAGCCAAGAAGGGACTTTCTCCTACAATGAGCAGTTCTTC.

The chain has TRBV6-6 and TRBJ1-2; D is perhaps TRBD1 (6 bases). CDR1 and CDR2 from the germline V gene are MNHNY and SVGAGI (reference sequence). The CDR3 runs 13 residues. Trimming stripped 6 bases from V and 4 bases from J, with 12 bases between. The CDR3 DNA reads TGTGCCAGCAGCAACACAGGGATCTATGGCTACACCTTC. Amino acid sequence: CASSNTGIYGYTF.

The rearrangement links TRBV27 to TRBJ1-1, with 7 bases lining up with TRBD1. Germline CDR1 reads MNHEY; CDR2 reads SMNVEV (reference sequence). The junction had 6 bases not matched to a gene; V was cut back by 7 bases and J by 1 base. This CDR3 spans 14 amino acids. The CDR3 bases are TGTGCCAGCACTCCCGGGACAGCGAACACTGAAGCTTTCTTT. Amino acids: CASTPGTANTEAFF.

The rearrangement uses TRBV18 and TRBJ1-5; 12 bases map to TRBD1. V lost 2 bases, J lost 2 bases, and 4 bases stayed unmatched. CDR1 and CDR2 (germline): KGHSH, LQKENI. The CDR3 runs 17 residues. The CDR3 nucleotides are TGTGCCAGCTCACCATCCGGGACAGGGGGCCGCAATCAGCCCCAGCATTTT. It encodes CASSPSGTGGRNQPQHF.

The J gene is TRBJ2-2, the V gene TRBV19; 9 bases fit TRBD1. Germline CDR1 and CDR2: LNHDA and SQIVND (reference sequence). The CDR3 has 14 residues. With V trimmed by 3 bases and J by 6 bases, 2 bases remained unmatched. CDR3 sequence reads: CASSIRQGAGELFF. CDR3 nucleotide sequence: TGTGCCAGTAGTATTAGACAGGGGGCCGGGGAGCTGTTTTTT.

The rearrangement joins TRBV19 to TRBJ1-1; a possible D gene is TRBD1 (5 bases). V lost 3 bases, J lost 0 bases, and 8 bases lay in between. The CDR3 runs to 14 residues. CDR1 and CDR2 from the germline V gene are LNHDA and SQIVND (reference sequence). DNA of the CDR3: TGTGCCAGTAGTATTCGACAGATGAACACTGAAGCTTTCTTT. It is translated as CASSIRQMNTEAFF.

The CDR3 nucleotides are TGTGCCAGCAGCTTATTCTGGGGTGGTAGCGACGAGCAGTACTTC. As protein: CASSLFWGGSDEQYF. The rearrangement links TRBV7-2 to TRBJ2-7, with D possibly TRBD2 on 5 matching bases. Germline V lookup: CDR1 SGHTA, CDR2 FQGNSA. The germline V and J ends were trimmed by 2 bases and 5 bases, with 16 bases remaining between them. CDR3 length equals 15 residues.

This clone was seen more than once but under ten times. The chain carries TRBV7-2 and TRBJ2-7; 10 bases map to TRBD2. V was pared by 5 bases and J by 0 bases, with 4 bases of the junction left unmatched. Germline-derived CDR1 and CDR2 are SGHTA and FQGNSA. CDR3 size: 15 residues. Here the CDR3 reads CASSATSGFSYEQYF. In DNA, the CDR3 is TGTGCCAGCAGCGCGACTAGCGGGTTCTCCTACGAGCAGTACTTC.

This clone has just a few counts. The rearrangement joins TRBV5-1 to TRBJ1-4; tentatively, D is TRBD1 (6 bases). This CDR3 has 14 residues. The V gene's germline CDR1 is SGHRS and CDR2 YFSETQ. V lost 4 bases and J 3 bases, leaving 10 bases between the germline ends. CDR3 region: CASSPRTANEKLFF. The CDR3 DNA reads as TGCGCCAGCAGCCCTAGGACAGCTAATGAAAAACTGTTTTTT.

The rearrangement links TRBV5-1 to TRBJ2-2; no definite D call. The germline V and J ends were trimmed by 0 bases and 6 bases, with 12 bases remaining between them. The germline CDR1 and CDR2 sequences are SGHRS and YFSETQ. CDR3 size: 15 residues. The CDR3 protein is CASSLALNIPGELFF. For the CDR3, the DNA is TGCGCCAGCAGCTTGGCACTAAATATCCCCGGGGAGCTGTTTTTT. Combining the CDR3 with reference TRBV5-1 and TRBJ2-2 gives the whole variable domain KAGVTQTPRYLIKTRGQQVTLSCSPISGHRSVSWYQQTPGQGLQFLFEYFSETQRNKGNFPGRFSGRQFSNSRSEMNVSTLELGDSALYLCASSLALNIPGELFFGEGSRLTVL.

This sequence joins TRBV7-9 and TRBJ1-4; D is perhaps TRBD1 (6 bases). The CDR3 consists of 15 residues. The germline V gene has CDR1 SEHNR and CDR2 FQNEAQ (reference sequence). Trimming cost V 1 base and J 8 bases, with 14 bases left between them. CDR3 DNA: TGTGCCAGCAGCTTAGTTTCGGGGGGCGCGGAAAAACTGTTTTTT. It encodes CASSLVSGGAEKLFF.

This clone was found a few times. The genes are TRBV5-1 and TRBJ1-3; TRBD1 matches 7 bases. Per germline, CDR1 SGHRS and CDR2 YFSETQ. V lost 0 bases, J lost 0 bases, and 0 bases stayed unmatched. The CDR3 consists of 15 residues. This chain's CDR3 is CASSLGDSSGNTIYF. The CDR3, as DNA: TGCGCCAGCAGCTTGGGGGACAGCTCTGGAAACACCATATATTTT.

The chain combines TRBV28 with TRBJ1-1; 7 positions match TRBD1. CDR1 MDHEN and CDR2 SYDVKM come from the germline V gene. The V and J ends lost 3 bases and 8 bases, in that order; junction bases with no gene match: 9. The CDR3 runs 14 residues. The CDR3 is CASSLDTGDYEAFF. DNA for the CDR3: TGTGCCAGCAGTTTGGACACAGGGGATTACGAAGCTTTCTTT.

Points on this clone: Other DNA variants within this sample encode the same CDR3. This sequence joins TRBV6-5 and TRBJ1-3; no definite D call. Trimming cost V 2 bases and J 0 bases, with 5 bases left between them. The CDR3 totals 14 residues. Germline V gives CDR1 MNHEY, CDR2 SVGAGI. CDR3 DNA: TGTGCCAGCAGTTACCGGAGCTCTGGAAACACCATATATTTT. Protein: CASSYRSSGNTIYF.

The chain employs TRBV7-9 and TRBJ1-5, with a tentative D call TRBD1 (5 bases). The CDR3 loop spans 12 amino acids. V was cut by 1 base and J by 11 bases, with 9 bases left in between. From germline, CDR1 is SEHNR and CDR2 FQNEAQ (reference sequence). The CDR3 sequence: CASSLEGRTQHF. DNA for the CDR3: TGTGCCAGCAGCTTAGAGGGGAGGACCCAGCATTTT.

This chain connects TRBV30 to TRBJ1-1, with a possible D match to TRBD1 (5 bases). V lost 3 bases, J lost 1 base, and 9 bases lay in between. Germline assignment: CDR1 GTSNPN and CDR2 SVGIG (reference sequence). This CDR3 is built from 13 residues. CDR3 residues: CAWSQRGNTEAFF. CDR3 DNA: TGTGCCTGGAGCCAAAGGGGGAACACTGAAGCTTTCTTT.

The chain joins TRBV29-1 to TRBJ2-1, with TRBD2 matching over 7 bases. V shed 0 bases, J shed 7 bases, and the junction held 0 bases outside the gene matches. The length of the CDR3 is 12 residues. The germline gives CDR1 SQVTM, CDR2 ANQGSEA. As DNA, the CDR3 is TGCAGCGTTGAAGAACTAGCGAATGAGCAGTTCTTC. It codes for CSVEELANEQFF.

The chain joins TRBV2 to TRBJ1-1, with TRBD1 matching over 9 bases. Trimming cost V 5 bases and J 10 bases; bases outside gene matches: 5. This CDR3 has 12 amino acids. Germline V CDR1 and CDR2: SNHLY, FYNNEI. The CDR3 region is CASSQDRGRAFF. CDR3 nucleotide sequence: TGTGCCAGCAGTCAGGACAGGGGACGAGCTTTCTTT.

In DNA form, the CDR3 reads TGTGCCAGCAGCTTAGGAGTAGCGGGGGTGAATGAGCAGTTCTTC. Translated, it gives CASSLGVAGVNEQFF. V gene TRBV7-9 combines with J gene TRBJ2-1, with 9 bases fitting TRBD2. Trimming cost V 1 base and J 7 bases; bases outside gene matches: 5. The CDR3 spans 15 residues. CDR1 and CDR2 (germline): SEHNR, FQNEAQ (reference sequence).

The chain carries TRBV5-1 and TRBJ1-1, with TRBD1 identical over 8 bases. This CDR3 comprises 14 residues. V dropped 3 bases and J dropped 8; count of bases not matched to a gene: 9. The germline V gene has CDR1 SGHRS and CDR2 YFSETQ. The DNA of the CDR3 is TGCGCCAGCAGCTCCGGACAGGGACCCTGGGAAGCTTTCTTT. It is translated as CASSSGQGPWEAFF.

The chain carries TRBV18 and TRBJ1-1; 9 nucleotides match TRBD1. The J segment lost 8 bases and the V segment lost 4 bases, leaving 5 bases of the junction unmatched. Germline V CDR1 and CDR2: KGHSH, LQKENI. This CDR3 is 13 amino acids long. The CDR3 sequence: CASSQDRGEEAFF. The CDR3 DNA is TGTGCCAGCTCACAGGACAGGGGCGAAGAAGCTTTCTTT.